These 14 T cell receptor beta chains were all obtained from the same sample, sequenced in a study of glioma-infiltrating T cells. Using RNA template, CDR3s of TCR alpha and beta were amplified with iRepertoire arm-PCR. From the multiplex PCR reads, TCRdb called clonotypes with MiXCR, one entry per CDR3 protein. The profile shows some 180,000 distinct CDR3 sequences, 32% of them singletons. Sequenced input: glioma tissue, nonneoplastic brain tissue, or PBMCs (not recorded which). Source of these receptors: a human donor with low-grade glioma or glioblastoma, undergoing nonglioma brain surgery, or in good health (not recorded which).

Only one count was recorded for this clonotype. The DNA of the CDR3 is TGCAGTGCGATGCGAGGTCGACAGGATTACAATGAGCAGTTCTTC. It translates to CSAMRGRQDYNEQFF. The chain links TRBV20-1 to TRBJ2-1, with D possibly TRBD1 on 6 matching bases. Germline V gene data show CDR1 as DFQATT and CDR2 as SNEGSKA (reference sequence). The CDR3 totals 15 residues. The V gene lost 6 bases and the J gene lost 4 bases, with 19 bases spanning the gap.

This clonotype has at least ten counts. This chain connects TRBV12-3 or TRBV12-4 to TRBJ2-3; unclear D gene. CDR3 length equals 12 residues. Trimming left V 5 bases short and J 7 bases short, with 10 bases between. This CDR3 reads CASSKNLHTQYF. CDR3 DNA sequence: TGTGCCAGCAGTAAAAATCTGCATACGCAGTATTTT.

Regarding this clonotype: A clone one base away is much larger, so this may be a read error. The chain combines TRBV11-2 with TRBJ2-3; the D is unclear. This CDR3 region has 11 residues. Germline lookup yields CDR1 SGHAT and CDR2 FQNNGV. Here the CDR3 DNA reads TGTGCCGGCAGATCCCTGGCTGGGCAGTATTTT. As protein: CAGRSLAGQYF. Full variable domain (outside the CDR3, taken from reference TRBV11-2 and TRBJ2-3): EAGVAQSPRYKIIEKRQSVAFWCNPISGHATLYWYQQILGQGPKLLIQFQNNGVVDDSQLPKDRFSAERLKGVDSTLKIQPAKLEDSAVYLCAGRSLAGQYFGPGTRLTVL.

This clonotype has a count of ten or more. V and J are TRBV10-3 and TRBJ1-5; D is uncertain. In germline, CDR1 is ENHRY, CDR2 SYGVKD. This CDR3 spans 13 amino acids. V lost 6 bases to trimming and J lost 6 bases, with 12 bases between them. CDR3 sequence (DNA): TGTGCCATCAGGGCCACACAAGGTCAGCCCCAGCATTTT. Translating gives CAIRATQGQPQHF.

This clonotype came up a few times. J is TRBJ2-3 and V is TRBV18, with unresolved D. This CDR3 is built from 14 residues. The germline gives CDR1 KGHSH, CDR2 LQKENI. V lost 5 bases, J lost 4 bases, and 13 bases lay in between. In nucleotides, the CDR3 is TGTGCCAGCTCAGAGTTTGCGGCGCCAGATACGCAGTATTTT. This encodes CASSEFAAPDTQYF. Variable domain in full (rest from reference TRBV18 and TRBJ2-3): NAGVMQNPRHLVRRRGQEARLRCSPMKGHSHVYWYRQLPEEGLKFMVYLQKENIIDESGMPKERFSAEFPKEGPSILRIQQVVRGDSAAYFCASSEFAAPDTQYFGPGTRLTVL.

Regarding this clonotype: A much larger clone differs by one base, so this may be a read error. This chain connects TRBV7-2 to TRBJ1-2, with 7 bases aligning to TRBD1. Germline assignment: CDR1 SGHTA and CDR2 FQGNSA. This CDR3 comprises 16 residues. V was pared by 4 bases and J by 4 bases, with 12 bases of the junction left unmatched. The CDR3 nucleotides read TGTGCCAGCAGCTCTATGACAGGGAACCAGAGCTATGGCTACACCTTC. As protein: CASSSMTGNQSYGYTF.

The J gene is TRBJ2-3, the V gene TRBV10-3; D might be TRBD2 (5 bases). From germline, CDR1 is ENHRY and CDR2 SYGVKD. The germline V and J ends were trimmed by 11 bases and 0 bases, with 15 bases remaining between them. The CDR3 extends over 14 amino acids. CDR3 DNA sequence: TGTGCCGCATCACCCGGCGGGAGCACAGATACGCAGTATTTT. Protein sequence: CAASPGGSTDTQYF.

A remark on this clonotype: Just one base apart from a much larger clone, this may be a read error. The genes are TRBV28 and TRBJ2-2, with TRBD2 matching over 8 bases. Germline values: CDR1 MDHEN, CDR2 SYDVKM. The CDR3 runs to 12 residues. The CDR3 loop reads CASIDPGGELLF. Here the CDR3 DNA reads TGTGCCAGCATCGATCCCGGGGGGGAGCTGCTTTTT.

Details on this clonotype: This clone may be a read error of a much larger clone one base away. Here the CDR3 DNA reads TGTGCCAGTAGTTCATCGTCTGTAGGACAGGGCTATCAGCCCCAGCATTTT. Its translation: CASSSSSVGQGYQPQHF. V is TRBV19 and J is TRBJ1-5; 8 nucleotides line up with TRBD1. V trimming: 5 bases; J trimming: 5 bases; junction bases outside the gene matches: 14. The CDR3 is made up of 17 amino acids. Germline V gene data show CDR1 as LNHDA and CDR2 as SQIVND (reference sequence).

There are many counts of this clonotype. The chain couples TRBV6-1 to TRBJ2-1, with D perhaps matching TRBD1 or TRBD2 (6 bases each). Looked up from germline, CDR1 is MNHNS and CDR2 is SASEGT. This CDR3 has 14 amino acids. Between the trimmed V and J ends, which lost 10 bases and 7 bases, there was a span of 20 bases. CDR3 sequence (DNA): TGTGCCACCTCGGGAGTTACAGACAGGAATGAGCAGTTCTTC. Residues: CATSGVTDRNEQFF.

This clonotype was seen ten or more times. The CDR3 DNA is TGTGCCAGCAGTTTATACAGGAGCAATCAGCCCCAGCATTTT. Its protein is CASSLYRSNQPQHF. The chain carries TRBV28 and TRBJ1-5; a weak D match, TRBD1 (5 bases). The V gene lost 1 base and the J gene lost 1 base, with 5 bases spanning the gap. CDR1 and CDR2 from the germline V gene are MDHEN and SYDVKM. This CDR3 comprises 14 residues.

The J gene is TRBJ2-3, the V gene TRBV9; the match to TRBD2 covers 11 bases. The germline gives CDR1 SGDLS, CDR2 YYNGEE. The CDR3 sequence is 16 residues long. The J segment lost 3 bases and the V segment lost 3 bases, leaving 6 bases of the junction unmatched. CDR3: CASSALVAGGTDTQYF. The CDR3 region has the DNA TGTGCCAGCAGCGCCCTAGTAGCGGGAGGGACAGATACGCAGTATTTT.

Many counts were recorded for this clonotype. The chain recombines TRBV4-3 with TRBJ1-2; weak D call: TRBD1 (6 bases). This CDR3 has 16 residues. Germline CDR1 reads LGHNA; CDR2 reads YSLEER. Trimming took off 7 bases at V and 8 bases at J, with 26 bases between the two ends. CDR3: CASTENPGSGAQGYTF. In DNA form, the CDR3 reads TGCGCCAGCACCGAAAATCCGGGTTCGGGGGCGCAGGGCTACACCTTC.

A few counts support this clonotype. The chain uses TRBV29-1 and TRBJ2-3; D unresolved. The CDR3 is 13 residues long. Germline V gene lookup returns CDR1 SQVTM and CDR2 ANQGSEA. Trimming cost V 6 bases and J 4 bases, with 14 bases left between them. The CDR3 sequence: CSVQAENSDTQYF. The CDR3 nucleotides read TGCAGCGTGCAGGCGGAAAACTCAGATACGCAGTATTTT.